The entry below describes one TCR beta chain. The sample holds many counts of this clonotype. Its antigen is still unknown. There are no base qualities to consult, and no much larger clone falls within one base. V is pared back by 3 bases and J by 3 bases, with 8 bases lying between the germline termini. The germline V gene (reference sequence) supplies CDR1 MNHEY and CDR2 SMNVEV. The CDR3 goes from the cysteine to the phenylalanine over 13 residues. The only DNA kept is the CDR3, 39 bases in frame from the first base. The data originate from a study of patients and donors after allogeneic stem cell transplantation (dated by TCRdb to the early 2020s). Libraries came from RT-PCR. The sample was run on a NextSeq 550. The public reads were reprocessed in TCRdb via fastp at Q25 and MiXCR, keeping in-frame beta chains. Rows are combined by CDR3 protein, so each entry shows the most common genes and DNA. The sample data list some 960,000 distinct CDR3 sequences, and about 20% of these were observed just once. Roughly 6.4% of the sample comes from the top ten.

The source material was blood, either unsorted or a sorted T cell fraction (not recorded which). The receptor comes from a human donor who was either an allogeneic HSCT recipient or a stem cell or donor lymphocyte infusion donor (not recorded which). It is not recorded whose cells these are; they may come from a transplant donor. The V and J segments used are TRBV27 and TRBJ1-1; the D region possibly corresponds to TRBD1 (5 bases align). The nucleotide sequence is given as TGTGCCAGCAGTTTCCGACAGTACACTGAAGCTTTCTTT. It codes for CASSFRQYTEAFF.